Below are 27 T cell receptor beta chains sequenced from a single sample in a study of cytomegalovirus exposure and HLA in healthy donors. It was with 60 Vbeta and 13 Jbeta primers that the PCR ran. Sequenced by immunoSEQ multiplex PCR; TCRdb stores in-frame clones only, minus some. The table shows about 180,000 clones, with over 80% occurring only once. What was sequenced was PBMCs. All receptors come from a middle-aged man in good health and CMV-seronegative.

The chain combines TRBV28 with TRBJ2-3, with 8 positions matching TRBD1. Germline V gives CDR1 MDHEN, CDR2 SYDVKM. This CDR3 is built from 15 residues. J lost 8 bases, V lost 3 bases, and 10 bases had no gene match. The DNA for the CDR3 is TGTGCCAGCAGTTTCGAGGCAGGGGGCGGGTCTACGCAGTATTTT. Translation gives CASSFEAGGGSTQYF.

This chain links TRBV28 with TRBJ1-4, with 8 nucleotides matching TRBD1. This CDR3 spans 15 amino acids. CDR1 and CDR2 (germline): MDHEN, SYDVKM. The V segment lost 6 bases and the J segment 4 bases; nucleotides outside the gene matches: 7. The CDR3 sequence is CASSPTGAYNEKLFF. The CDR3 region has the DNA TGTGCCAGCAGCCCGACAGGGGCCTATAATGAAAAACTGTTTTTT.

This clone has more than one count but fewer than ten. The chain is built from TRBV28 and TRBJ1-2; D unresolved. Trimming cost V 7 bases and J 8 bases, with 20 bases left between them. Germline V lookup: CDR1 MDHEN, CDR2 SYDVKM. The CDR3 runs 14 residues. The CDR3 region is CASTVHTRLNGYTF. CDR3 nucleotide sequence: TGTGCCAGCACAGTTCATACCCGCCTGAACGGCTACACCTTC.

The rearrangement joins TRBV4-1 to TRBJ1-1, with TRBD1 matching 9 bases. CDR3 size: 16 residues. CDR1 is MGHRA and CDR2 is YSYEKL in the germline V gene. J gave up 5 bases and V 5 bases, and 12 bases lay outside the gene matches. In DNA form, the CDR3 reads TGCGCCAGCAGCAACAGGGGGCGAGGCGGGGGTACTGAAGCTTTCTTT. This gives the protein CASSNRGRGGGTEAFF.

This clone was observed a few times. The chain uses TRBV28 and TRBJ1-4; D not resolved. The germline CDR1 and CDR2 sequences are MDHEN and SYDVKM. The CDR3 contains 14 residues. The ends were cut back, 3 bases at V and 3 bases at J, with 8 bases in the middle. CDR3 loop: CASSFGLSNEKLFF. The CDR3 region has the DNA TGTGCCAGCAGTTTTGGCCTCTCTAATGAAAAACTGTTTTTT.

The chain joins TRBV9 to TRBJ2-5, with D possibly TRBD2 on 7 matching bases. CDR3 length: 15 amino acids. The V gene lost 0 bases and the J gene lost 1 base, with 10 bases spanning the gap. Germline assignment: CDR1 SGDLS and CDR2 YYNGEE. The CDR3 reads CASSVGGGPQETQYF. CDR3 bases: TGTGCCAGCAGCGTAGGCGGGGGCCCCCAAGAGACCCAGTACTTC.

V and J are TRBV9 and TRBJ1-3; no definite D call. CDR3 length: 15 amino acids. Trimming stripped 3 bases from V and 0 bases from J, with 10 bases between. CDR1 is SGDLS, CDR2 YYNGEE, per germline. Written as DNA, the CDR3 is TGTGCCAGCAGCGACACCACGCTCTCTGGAAACACCATATATTTT. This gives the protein CASSDTTLSGNTIYF.

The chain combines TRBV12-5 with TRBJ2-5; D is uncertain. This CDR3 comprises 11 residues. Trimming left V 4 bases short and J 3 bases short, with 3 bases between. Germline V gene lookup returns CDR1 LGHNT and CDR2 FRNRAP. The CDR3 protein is CASGSEETQYF. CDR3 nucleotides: TGTGCTAGTGGTTCAGAAGAGACCCAGTACTTC.

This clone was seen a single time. CDR3 DNA: TGTGCCAGCAGGTCCGGGACAGGGGGCTCCTATGGCTACACCTTC. This gives the protein CASRSGTGGSYGYTF. The V and J genes are TRBV6-1 and TRBJ1-2; the match to TRBD1 covers 12 bases. This CDR3 has 15 amino acids. After removal of 6 bases from V and 4 bases from J, the junction contained 6 bases not matched to a gene. Germline V gene lookup returns CDR1 MNHNS and CDR2 SASEGT.

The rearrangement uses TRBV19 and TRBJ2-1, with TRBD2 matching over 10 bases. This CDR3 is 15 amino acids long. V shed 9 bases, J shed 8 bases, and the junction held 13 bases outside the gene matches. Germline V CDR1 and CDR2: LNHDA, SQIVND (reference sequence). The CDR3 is CASQPLRSGRDEQFF. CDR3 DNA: TGTGCCAGCCAACCTTTAAGGAGCGGGAGGGATGAGCAGTTCTTC.

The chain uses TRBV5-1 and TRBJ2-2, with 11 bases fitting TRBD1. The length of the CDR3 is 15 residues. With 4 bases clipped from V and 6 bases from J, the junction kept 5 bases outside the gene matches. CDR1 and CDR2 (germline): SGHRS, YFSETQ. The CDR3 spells CASSPGQGGSGELFF. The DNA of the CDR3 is TGCGCCAGCAGCCCGGGACAGGGGGGTTCCGGGGAGCTGTTTTTT.

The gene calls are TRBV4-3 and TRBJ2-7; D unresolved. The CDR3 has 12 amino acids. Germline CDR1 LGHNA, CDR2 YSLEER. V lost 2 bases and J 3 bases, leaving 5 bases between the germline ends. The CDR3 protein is CASSQPGYEQYF. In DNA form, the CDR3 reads TGCGCCAGCAGCCAACCCGGCTACGAGCAGTACTTC.

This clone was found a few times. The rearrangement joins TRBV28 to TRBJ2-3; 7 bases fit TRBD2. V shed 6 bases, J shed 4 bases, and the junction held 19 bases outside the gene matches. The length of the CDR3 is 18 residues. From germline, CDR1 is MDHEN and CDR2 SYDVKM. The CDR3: CASSSPPGAGVVADTQYF. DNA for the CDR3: TGTGCCAGCAGCTCCCCCCCTGGGGCGGGAGTGGTCGCAGATACGCAGTATTTT.

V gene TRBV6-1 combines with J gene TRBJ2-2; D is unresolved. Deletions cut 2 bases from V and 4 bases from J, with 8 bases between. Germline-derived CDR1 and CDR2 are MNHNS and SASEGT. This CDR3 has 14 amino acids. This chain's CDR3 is CASSEKQITGELFF. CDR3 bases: TGTGCCAGCAGTGAAAAACAGATCACCGGGGAGCTGTTTTTT.

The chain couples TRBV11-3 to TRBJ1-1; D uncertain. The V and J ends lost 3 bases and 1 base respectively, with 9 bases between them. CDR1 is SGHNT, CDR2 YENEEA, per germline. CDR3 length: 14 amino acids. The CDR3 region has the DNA TGTGCCAGCAGCTTCAGGCGGGGGAACACTGAAGCTTTCTTT. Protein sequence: CASSFRRGNTEAFF.

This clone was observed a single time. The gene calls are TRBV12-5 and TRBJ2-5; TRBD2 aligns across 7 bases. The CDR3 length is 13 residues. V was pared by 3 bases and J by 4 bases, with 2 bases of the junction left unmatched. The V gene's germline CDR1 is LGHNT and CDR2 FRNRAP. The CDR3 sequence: CASGLWGGETQYF. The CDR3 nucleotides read TGTGCTAGTGGTTTATGGGGGGGAGAGACCCAGTACTTC. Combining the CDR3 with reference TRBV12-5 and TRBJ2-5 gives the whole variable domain DARVTQTPRHKVTEMGQEVTMRCQPILGHNTVFWYRQTMMQGLELLAYFRNRAPLDDSGMPKDRFSAEMPDATLATLKIQPSEPRDSAVYFCASGLWGGETQYFGPGTRLLVL.

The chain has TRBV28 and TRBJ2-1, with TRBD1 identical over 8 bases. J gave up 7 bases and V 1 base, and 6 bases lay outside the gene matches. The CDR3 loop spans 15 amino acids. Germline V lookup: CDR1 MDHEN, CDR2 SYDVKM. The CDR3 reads CASSLFGTGKNEQFF. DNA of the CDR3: TGTGCCAGCAGTTTATTTGGGACAGGTAAAAATGAGCAGTTCTTC. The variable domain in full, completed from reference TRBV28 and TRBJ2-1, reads DVKVTQSSRYLVKRTGEKVFLECVQDMDHENMFWYRQDPGLGLRLIYFSYDVKMKEKGDIPEGYSVSREKKERFSLILESASTNQTSMYLCASSLFGTGKNEQFFGPGTRLTVL.

In DNA form, the CDR3 reads TGCGCCAGCAGCTTGTATCACGAGCAGTACTTC. Residues: CASSLYHEQYF. The V and J genes are TRBV5-1 and TRBJ2-7, with unresolved D. The CDR3 is made up of 11 amino acids. From germline, CDR1 is SGHRS and CDR2 YFSETQ. Trimming shortened V by 1 base and J by 5 bases, and 4 bases separated the two germline ends.

The CDR3: CASSTRTGGGETQYF. DNA of the CDR3: TGTGCCAGTAGTACCCGGACAGGGGGAGGAGAGACCCAGTACTTC. The chain couples TRBV19 to TRBJ2-5; 10 nucleotides align to TRBD1. This CDR3 contains 15 residues. The V segment lost 4 bases and the J segment 4 bases; nucleotides outside the gene matches: 6. CDR1 is LNHDA, CDR2 SQIVND, per germline (reference sequence).

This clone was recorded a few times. The DNA for the CDR3 is TGCGCCAGCAGCTTGGAAGTAGCGGTAAACACCGGGGAGCTGTTTTTT. This translates into CASSLEVAVNTGELFF. The chain combines TRBV5-1 with TRBJ2-2, with D perhaps matching TRBD2 (6 bases). The CDR3 runs to 16 residues. With 0 bases removed from V and 2 bases from J, the gap between germline ends came to 11 bases. CDR1 is SGHRS and CDR2 is YFSETQ in the germline V gene.

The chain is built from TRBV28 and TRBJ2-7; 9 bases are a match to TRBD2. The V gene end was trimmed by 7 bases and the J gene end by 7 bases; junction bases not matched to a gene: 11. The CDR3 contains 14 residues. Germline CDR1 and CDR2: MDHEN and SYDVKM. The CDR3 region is CASKLAGRTGEQYF. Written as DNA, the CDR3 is TGTGCCAGCAAACTAGCGGGTCGCACGGGGGAGCAGTACTTC. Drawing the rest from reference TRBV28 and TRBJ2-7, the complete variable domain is DVKVTQSSRYLVKRTGEKVFLECVQDMDHENMFWYRQDPGLGLRLIYFSYDVKMKEKGDIPEGYSVSREKKERFSLILESASTNQTSMYLCASKLAGRTGEQYFGPGTRLTVT.

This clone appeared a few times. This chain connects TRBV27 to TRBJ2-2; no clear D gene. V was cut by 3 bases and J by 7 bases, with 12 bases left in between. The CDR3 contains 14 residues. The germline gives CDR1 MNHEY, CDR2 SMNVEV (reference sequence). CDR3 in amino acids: CASSFRANGGELFF. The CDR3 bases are TGTGCCAGCAGTTTCAGAGCGAATGGCGGGGAGCTGTTTTTT.

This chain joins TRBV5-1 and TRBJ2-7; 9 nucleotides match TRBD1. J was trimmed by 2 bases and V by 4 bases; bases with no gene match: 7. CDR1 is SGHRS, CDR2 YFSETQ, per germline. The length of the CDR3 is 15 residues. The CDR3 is CASSLLTGGTYEQYF. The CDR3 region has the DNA TGCGCCAGCAGCCTCCTGACAGGGGGGACCTACGAGCAGTACTTC.

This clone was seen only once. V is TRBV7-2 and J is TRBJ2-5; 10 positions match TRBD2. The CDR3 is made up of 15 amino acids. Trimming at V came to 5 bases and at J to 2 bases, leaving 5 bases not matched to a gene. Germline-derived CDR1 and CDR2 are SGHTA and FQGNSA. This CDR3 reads CASSTSGARQETQYF. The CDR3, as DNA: TGTGCCAGCAGCACTAGCGGGGCACGACAAGAGACCCAGTACTTC.

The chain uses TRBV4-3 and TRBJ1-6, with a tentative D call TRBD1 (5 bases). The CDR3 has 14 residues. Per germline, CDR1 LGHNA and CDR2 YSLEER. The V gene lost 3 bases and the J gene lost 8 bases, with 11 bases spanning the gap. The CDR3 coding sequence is TGCGCCAGCAGCCAGGGGGGGGTGGATTCACCCCTCCACTTT. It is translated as CASSQGGVDSPLHF.

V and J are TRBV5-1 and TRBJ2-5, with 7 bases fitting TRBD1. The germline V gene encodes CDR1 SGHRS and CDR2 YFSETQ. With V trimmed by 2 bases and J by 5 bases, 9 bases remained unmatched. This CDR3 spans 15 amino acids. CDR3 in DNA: TGCGCCAGCAGCTTAGTGGGACAGTCAATGGAGACCCAGTACTTC. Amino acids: CASSLVGQSMETQYF.

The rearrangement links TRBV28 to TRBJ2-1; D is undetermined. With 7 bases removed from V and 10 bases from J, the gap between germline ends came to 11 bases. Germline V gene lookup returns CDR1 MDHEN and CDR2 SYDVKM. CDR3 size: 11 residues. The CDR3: CASNRLREQFF. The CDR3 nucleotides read TGTGCCAGCAACCGCCTGAGGGAGCAGTTCTTC.